The 11 T cell receptor beta chains listed next were all sequenced from one sample in a study of CD8+ T cells in alopecia areata. Sequencing used cDNA as its template, made by extracting RNA and reverse transcribing it. Libraries were prepared by immunoSEQ multiplex PCR; TCRdb keeps only in-frame clonotypes and omits some of them. The sample was found to contain about 120,000 clones, and every one recurs. Input material: lesional skin. The receptors shown here come from a C3H/HeJ mouse with alopecia areata. For this strain, the MHC haplotype corresponds to H2-k.

This clone was seen only a few times. Germline and genes: mouse. The read gets to within 4 residues of the CDR3 end, and the germline J gene fills in the rest. V and J are TRBV13-1 and TRBJ1-2, with a tentative D call TRBD1 (5 bases). The germline V gene encodes CDR1 NSHNY and CDR2 SYGAGN. The germline V and J ends were trimmed by 0 bases and 2 bases, with 11 bases remaining between them. The CDR3 length is 15 residues. Incomplete CDR3 DNA: TGTGCCAGCAGTGATGCTTTTAAGGGGAACTCC. Translated, it gives CASSDAFKGNS. From start to end, the CDR3 is CASSDAFKGNSDYTF.

This clone has just a few counts. Gene names are mouse gene names. The read comes to an end 4 residues before the CDR3 does, leaving the germline J gene to fill in the end. The V and J genes are TRBV13-3 and TRBJ2-3; 9 nucleotides agree with TRBD2. Germline lookup yields CDR1 NNHDY and CDR2 SYVADS. This CDR3 has 13 amino acids. The CDR3 sequence: CASRATGGETLYF. The sequenced part of the CDR3 DNA is TGTGCCAGCAGGGCGACTGGGGGAGAA.

On this clone: Gene names are mouse gene names. The read comes to an end 4 residues before the CDR3 does, leaving the germline J gene to fill in the end. The chain links TRBV19 to TRBJ2-7, with D unresolved. CDR3 length: 11 residues. Germline-derived CDR1 and CDR2 are FNHDT and SITEND (reference sequence). The CDR3: CASSRSYEQYF. CDR3 DNA, as far as it was read: TGTGCCAGCAGCCGCAGTTAT.

This clone appeared a few times. Gene names are mouse gene names. The read comes to an end 4 residues before the CDR3 does, leaving the germline J gene to fill in the end. The gene calls are TRBV13-2 and TRBJ2-7; 8 positions agree with TRBD2. Per germline, CDR1 NNHNN and CDR2 SYGAGS (reference sequence). The V segment lost 3 bases and the J segment 0 bases; nucleotides outside the gene matches: 8. The CDR3 is made up of 16 amino acids. CDR3 bases read: TGTGCCAGCGGTGCCCCGACTGGGGTAAGCTCCTAT. It is translated as CASGAPTGVSSY. The whole CDR3 is CASGAPTGVSSYEQYF.

Regarding this clone: Each gene name is a mouse one. The read terminates 4 residues ahead of where the CDR3 ends, so the germline J gene completes it. The chain combines TRBV13-1 with TRBJ2-1; 8 bases fit TRBD2. The germline V gene has CDR1 NSHNY and CDR2 SYGAGN. V dropped 0 bases and J dropped 6; count of bases not matched to a gene: 5. CDR3 length: 15 residues. The CDR3 sequence: CASSDAAGGLAEQFF. The sequenced CDR3 bases are TGTGCCAGCAGTGATGCTGCGGGGGGGCTTGCT.

Ten or more counts support this clone. Mouse gene names apply. The read ends 4 residues early relative to the CDR3; the germline J gene fills the gap. The genes are TRBV19 and TRBJ2-1; TRBD1 matches 7 bases. The CDR3 runs 15 residues. With V trimmed by 3 bases and J by 1 base, 4 bases remained unmatched. Germline loops: CDR1 FNHDT, CDR2 SITEND (reference sequence). The DNA read from the CDR3 is TGTGCCAGCAGTACCTCGACAGGGAACTATGCT. As protein: CASSTSTGNYA. The entire CDR3 protein reads CASSTSTGNYAEQFF. Based on the CDR3 plus reference TRBV19 and TRBJ2-1, the full variable domain is GGIITQTPKFLIGQEGQKLTLKCQQNFNHDTMYWYRQDSGKGLRLIYYSITENDLQKGDLSEGYDASREKKSSFSLTVTSAQKNEMAVFLCASSTSTGNYAEQFFGPGTRLTVL.

This clone was counted between two and nine times. At residue 13, TCRdb's protein is not the same as the translated DNA, so the protein here was read from the DNA. Mouse germline and gene names are used. The read finishes 3 residues shy of the CDR3 end, and the germline J gene is used to complete it. V is TRBV19 and J is TRBJ1-3, with a tentative D call TRBD1 (5 bases). Per germline, CDR1 FNHDT and CDR2 SITEND (reference sequence). Trimming took 6 bases from V and 0 from J, leaving 16 bases between them. This CDR3 is built from 16 residues. Incomplete CDR3 DNA: TGTGCCAGCACCTCAGACAGAAAGAATTCTGGAAATACG. It codes for CASTSDRKNSGNT. The full-length CDR3 reads as CASTSDRKNSGNTLYF.

This clone was detected only a few times. The gene symbols are mouse symbols. The read gets to within 4 residues of the CDR3 end, and the germline J gene fills in the rest. The chain employs TRBV1 and TRBJ1-2; possibly TRBD1 for D (5 bases). In germline, CDR1 is NSQYPW, CDR2 LRSPGD (reference sequence). Trimming took off 0 bases at V and 1 base at J, with 9 bases between the two ends. The CDR3 loop spans 15 amino acids. CDR3 sequence reads: CTCSADQGRNSDYTF. The part of the CDR3 DNA that was read is TGCACCTGCAGTGCAGATCAGGGTCGAAACTCC.

This clone has more than one count but fewer than ten. Mouse names are used for the genes. From the germline J gene comes the end of the CDR3, since the read stops 4 residues before it. This sequence joins TRBV13-3 and TRBJ2-5; D gene ambiguous. The CDR3 consists of 14 residues. The germline CDR1 and CDR2 sequences are NNHDY and SYVADS. The CDR3 bases that were read are TGTGCCAGCAGTGAAGACGGGTTTGGGGAC. This translates into CASSEDGFGD. The entire CDR3 is CASSEDGFGDTQYF.

This clone has only a few counts. Mouse gene names apply. The read gets to within 4 residues of the CDR3 end, and the germline J gene fills in the rest. This chain joins TRBV19 and TRBJ2-7; D might be TRBD1 (6 bases). The CDR3 contains 16 residues. Trimming cost V 0 bases and J 0 bases, with 13 bases left between them. From germline, CDR1 is FNHDT and CDR2 SITEND (reference sequence). Here the CDR3 reads CASSIVGTPSSYEQYF. CDR3 DNA (partial): TGTGCCAGCAGTATAGTTGGGACACCTAGCTCCTAT.

This clone was detected only a few times. The genes are named according to mouse. The missing CDR3 end, 4 residues past where the read stops, is filled in from the germline J gene. The chain has TRBV1 and TRBJ2-3; D gene uncertain. The CDR3 has 14 amino acids. The V end was cut by 3 bases, the J end by 0 bases, with 7 bases between. Germline V gene data show CDR1 as NSQYPW and CDR2 as LRSPGD (reference sequence). Here the CDR3 reads CTCSAPISAETLYF. The part of the CDR3 DNA that was read is TGCACCTGCAGTGCGCCAATTAGTGCAGAA.